This T cell receptor beta chain was captured by sequencing in a study of blood T cell repertoires in COVID-19. Overall study context: Specimens from acute and convalescent COVID-19 originated in the United States, Italy and Spain. PBMCs, B-cell-depleted T cells, or T cells were the source of the cDNA or gDNA that made up the material.

CDR3 length equals 13 residues. V was cut by 2 bases and J by 4 bases, with 8 bases left in between. Germline V gene sequence: CDR1 SNHLY, CDR2 FYNNEI. As processed by the authors: How many nucleated cells were present was estimated from reference gene primer amplification. Sequencing was performed with immunoSEQ multiplex PCR; in TCRdb, only in-frame clones are kept and a portion is missing. That table furnishes V, J and clone size, whereas the DNA furnished D and trimming. This sample has approximately 150,000 clones, with nearly 90% found just once. The sequenced material came from peripheral blood. The gene calls are TRBV2 and TRBJ1-1, with D possibly matching TRBD1 (6 bases). The sequence was collected from a man in his sixties or seventies with acute or convalescent COVID-19. For the CDR3, the DNA is TGTGCCAGCAGTGAACACAGGGCCACTGAAGCTTTCTTT. Protein sequence: CASSEHRATEAFF.